This entry lists 12 T cell receptor beta chains sequenced from one sample in a study of T cells in Graves' hyperthyroidism and ophthalmopathy. Regions amplified from RNA transcripts were the TCR beta CDR3 regions. During a first-round RT-PCR of the TCR CDR3, the HTBI primer set was used. One entry per CDR3 protein, called by TCRdb with MiXCR from the multiplex PCR reads. In the table there are about 360,000 distinct CDR3 sequences, about a fifth of which are singletons. Sequences were obtained from blood. These receptors were taken from a young woman with Graves' hyperthyroidism.

This clonotype was observed many times. The rearrangement joins TRBV7-9 to TRBJ2-7, with D possibly being TRBD1 or TRBD2 (6 bases each). The V gene's germline CDR1 is SEHNR and CDR2 FQNEAQ (reference sequence). V dropped 2 bases and J dropped 6 bases, with 14 bases sitting between them. This CDR3 is 14 amino acids long. The CDR3 here is CASSLFSGGSEQYF. The CDR3 region has the DNA TGTGCCAGCAGCTTATTTTCCGGGGGCAGCGAGCAGTACTTC. Complete variable domain (other parts from reference TRBV7-9 and TRBJ2-7): DTGVSQNPRHKITKRGQNVTFRCDPISEHNRLYWYRQTLGQGPEFLTYFQNEAQLEKSRLLSDRFSAERPKGSFSTLEIQRTEQGDSAMYLCASSLFSGGSEQYFGPGTRLTVT.

At least ten counts were recorded for this clonotype. The V gene is TRBV7-8, the J gene TRBJ1-2, with a weak D call TRBD1 (6 bases). CDR1 SGHVS and CDR2 FQNEAQ come from the germline V gene. Trimming shortened V by 1 base and J by 4 bases, and 10 bases separated the two germline ends. The CDR3 length is 14 residues. The CDR3 DNA follows: TGTGCCAGCAGCTTAGGACAGGCGGCCTATGGCTACACCTTC. This encodes CASSLGQAAYGYTF.

This clonotype was detected ten times or more. This CDR3 reads CASSPTTGGEQYF. CDR3 nucleotides: TGTGCCAGCAGCCCGACGACAGGGGGCGAGCAGTACTTC. The chain combines TRBV16 with TRBJ2-7; 9 bases are shared with TRBD1. V trimming: 4 bases; J trimming: 6 bases; junction bases outside the gene matches: 4. The germline V gene has CDR1 KGHSY and CDR2 FQNENV. This CDR3 is built from 13 residues.

The chain combines TRBV2 with TRBJ2-5; 7 bases agree with TRBD2. The CDR3 totals 15 residues. Germline V gives CDR1 SNHLY, CDR2 FYNNEI. The trim removed 0 bases at V and 5 bases at J, leaving 6 bases unmatched. CDR3 DNA: TGTGCCAGCAGTGAAGCATTGGGGAGGGCGGAGACCCAGTACTTC. Translating gives CASSEALGRAETQYF.

This clonotype was counted a single time. Given a much more abundant clone one base away, this may be a read error. CDR3 sequence reads: CASPTNYGYTF. CDR3 DNA sequence: TGTGCCAGCCCAACTAACTATGGCTACACCTTC. The chain uses TRBV6-1 and TRBJ1-2; D is uncertain. From germline, CDR1 is MNHNS and CDR2 SASEGT. The V end was cut by 8 bases, the J end by 0 bases, with 4 bases between. The CDR3 covers 11 residues.

The J gene is TRBJ1-1, the V gene TRBV11-2; 9 bases align to TRBD1. The V gene's germline CDR1 is SGHAT and CDR2 FQNNGV. The ends lost 5 bases at V and 3 bases at J; junction bases unmatched: 13. The CDR3 length is 17 residues. This chain's CDR3 is CASSRETLGQGYTEAFF. CDR3 DNA sequence: TGTGCCAGCAGCCGGGAGACTCTAGGACAGGGGTACACTGAAGCTTTCTTT.

The chain couples TRBV9 to TRBJ1-5; unclear D gene. This CDR3 is 15 amino acids long. V was pared by 0 bases and J by 2 bases, with 9 bases between. Germline CDR1 and CDR2: SGDLS and YYNGEE. The CDR3 DNA reads TGTGCCAGCAGCGTAGATTGGGGTCGCAATCAGCCCCAGCATTTT. Protein product: CASSVDWGRNQPQHF. Variable domain in full (rest from reference TRBV9 and TRBJ1-5): DSGVTQTPKHLITATGQRVTLRCSPRSGDLSVYWYQQSLDQGLQFLIQYYNGEERAKGNILERFSAQQFPDLHSELNLSSLELGDSALYFCASSVDWGRNQPQHFGDGTRLSIL.

This chain joins TRBV27 and TRBJ1-2; 7 bases are a match to TRBD1. This CDR3 region has 12 residues. Germline lookup yields CDR1 MNHEY and CDR2 SMNVEV (reference sequence). Trimming cost V 6 bases and J 8 bases; bases outside gene matches: 6. CDR3 loop: CASRDQGGGYTF. The CDR3 DNA reads TGTGCCAGCAGGGACCAGGGGGGCGGCTACACCTTC.

This clonotype was detected many times. This sequence joins TRBV15 and TRBJ1-5; D is undetermined. Trimming shortened V by 0 bases and J by 11 bases, and 8 bases separated the two germline ends. The CDR3 is made up of 12 amino acids. CDR1 is LNHNV, CDR2 YYDKDF, per germline (reference sequence). The CDR3 reads CATSRDLLSQHF. The CDR3 DNA is TGTGCCACCAGCAGAGATCTCCTCTCCCAGCATTTT.

This clonotype was picked up a small number of times. The chain is built from TRBV6-2 or TRBV6-3 and TRBJ1-5, with TRBD1 identical over 10 bases. V shed 0 bases, J shed 0 bases, and the junction held 11 bases outside the gene matches. CDR1 is MNHEY, CDR2 SVGEGT, per germline. The CDR3 is made up of 20 amino acids. The CDR3 DNA is TGTGCCAGCAGTTACTCGAGACCGGGACAGGGGCATTATAGCAATCAGCCCCAGCATTTT. Its protein is CASSYSRPGQGHYSNQPQHF.

This clonotype was seen repeatedly, ten times or more. The DNA for the CDR3 is TGTGCCAGCCGCGCCGAGGGGTACGAGCAGTACTTC. It codes for CASRAEGYEQYF. The chain has TRBV7-9 and TRBJ2-7, with D perhaps TRBD1 or TRBD2 (5 bases each). V gave up 8 bases and J gave up 4 bases, with 12 bases separating them. This CDR3 is built from 12 residues. The germline CDR1 and CDR2 sequences are SEHNR and FQNEAQ (reference sequence).

The rearrangement uses TRBV27 and TRBJ2-3, with 8 bases matching TRBD2. V lost 5 bases, J lost 2 bases, and 6 bases stayed unmatched. CDR3 length equals 15 residues. Germline assignment: CDR1 MNHEY and CDR2 SMNVEV (reference sequence). The CDR3 region has the DNA TGTGCCAGCAGTCCCCGGGGGGGCACCACAGATACGCAGTATTTT. It specifies CASSPRGGTTDTQYF.